This entry concerns a single T cell receptor beta chain. This clonotype was seen only a few times. What this receptor recognizes is not known. Base qualities are not at hand, and no much larger clone is one base apart. CDR1 and CDR2 are drawn from the germline V gene: MNHEY, SVGAGI. CDR3 length: 14 amino acids, cysteine to phenylalanine. Left in the record is the CDR3 DNA by itself, 42 bases read in frame from the first base. Relative to germline, V is 7 bases shorter and J is 2 bases shorter, with 12 bases between their ends. This specimen belongs to a study of blood T cells in healthy people across ages (dated by TCRdb to 2013 to 2016). Regarding the complete study: Template switching captured roughly one uniquely barcoded TCR beta cDNA molecule per two T cells in model experiments. Age-related changes in TCR beta repertoire diversity were measured in the study by deep sequencing normalized with unique cDNA molecular identifiers. The donors were split into four age groups: young (average about 15 years), middle-aged (over 35), aged (over 55) and long-lived (about 82). To avoid experimental bias, donors of different ages were spread randomly across the sequencing lanes. For two donors (one aged 18 to 29 and one aged 80 or older), the study analyzed two additional independent replicas of 1 million unique cDNA reads from the same blood draw. Overall study results and their limits: Total diversity estimates from one million sequenced T cells were considered lower bounds and underestimates. Conclusive comparison of naive and antigen-experienced compartments was prevented by the profiling of bulk unsorted PBMCs. Observed TCR beta diversity per million T cells fell roughly linearly with age, and a significant reduction was already apparent by age approximately 41. Compared with the aged group, the long-lived group had more naive CD4+ T cells, fewer expanded clones and increased TCR diversity, a pattern suggesting age selection. Observed TCR beta diversity correlated strongly with the percentage of naive T cells measured by flow cytometry. Donor CMV infection status was unknown, potentially confounding age-related changes in expanded clonotypes.

The donors were some 36 Caucasian individuals from Russia, aged roughly 6 to 95 years, who were systemically healthy. Each donor gave roughly 11 milliliters of peripheral blood, drawn into EDTA-treated Vacutainer tubes. Ficoll-Paque density-gradient centrifugation was used to isolate PBMCs, with at least 6.5 million per sample. Trizol reagent was used to extract total RNA from PBMCs, with at least 6 micrograms per sample. The percentages of naive CD45RAhigh/CD27high T cells were determined by flow cytometry on a PBMC aliquot from every donor. The protocol used for the library was 5' RACE. Sequencing took place on an Illumina HiSeq 2500. A second PCR of about 7 to 12 cycles was run with a J-beta primer mix and a sample-barcoded 5' primer. A template-switch 5' adaptor carrying 12 random nucleotides introduced a unique molecular identifier onto each TCR beta cDNA molecule. Each sample yielded at least 2.5 million CDR3-containing paired-end reads. First-strand cDNA synthesis was performed from all RNA using the Mint cDNA synthesis kit, with priming by a TRBC-specific oligonucleotide. Following uracil-DNA glycosylase treatment, a first 18-cycle PCR with universal primers M1SS and BC2_uni_R was performed on all cDNA. Processing in the source paper ran as follows. Each sample was normalized by randomly selecting 1 million high-quality reads, each carrying a distinct molecular identifier. Reads with shared molecular identifiers were discarded instead of being binned into consensus sequences. MiTCR, with a Q25 quality threshold and the strictest error-elimination algorithm, was used for CDR3 identification, clonotype clustering and error correction. Lower-bound total TCR beta diversity was estimated with a nonparametric unseen species model using Euler transformation. The raw public reads went through TCRdb reprocessing: fastp at Q25, MiXCR clone calling, in-frame beta chains kept. Each entry is one CDR3 protein sequence, shown with its most common DNA and genes. TCRdb's processing, not the study's, gives the V and J calls here. Recorded for this sample are 1.2 million to 1.5 million distinct CDR3 sequences; 40% to 50% of them occurred a single time. The top ten clonotypes cover roughly 7.9% of the sample.

The receptor chain draws on TRBV6-5 and TRBJ2-1, with an unclear D gene assignment. The TCR was taken from a young woman in good health. The sequencing input was blood. The CDR3 here reads CASTSPVAYNEQFF. The DNA is as follows: TGTGCCAGCACCTCTCCGGTGGCCTACAATGAGCAGTTCTTC.